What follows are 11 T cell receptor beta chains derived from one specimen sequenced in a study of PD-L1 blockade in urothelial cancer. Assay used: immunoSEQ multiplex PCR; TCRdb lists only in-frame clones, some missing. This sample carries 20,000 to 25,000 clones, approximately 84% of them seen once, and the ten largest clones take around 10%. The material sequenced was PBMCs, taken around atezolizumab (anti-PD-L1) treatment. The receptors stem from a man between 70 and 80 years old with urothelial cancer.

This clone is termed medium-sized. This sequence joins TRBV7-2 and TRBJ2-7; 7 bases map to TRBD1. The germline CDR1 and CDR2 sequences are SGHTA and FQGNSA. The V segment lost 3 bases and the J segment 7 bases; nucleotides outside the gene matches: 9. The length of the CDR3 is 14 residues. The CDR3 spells CASSFDTGAREQYF. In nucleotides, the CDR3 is TGTGCCAGCAGCTTCGATACAGGGGCGCGGGAGCAGTACTTC.

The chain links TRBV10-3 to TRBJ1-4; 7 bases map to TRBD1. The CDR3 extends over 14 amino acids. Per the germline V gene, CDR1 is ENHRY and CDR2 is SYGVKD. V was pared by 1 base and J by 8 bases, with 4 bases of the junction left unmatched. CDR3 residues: CAISEYRGDEKLFF. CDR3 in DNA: TGTGCCATCAGTGAGTACAGGGGCGACGAAAAACTGTTTTTT.

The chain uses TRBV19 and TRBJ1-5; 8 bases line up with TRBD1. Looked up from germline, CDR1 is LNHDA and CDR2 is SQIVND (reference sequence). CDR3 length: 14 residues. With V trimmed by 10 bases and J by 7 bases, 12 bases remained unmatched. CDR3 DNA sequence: TGTGCCACTAAGGAACAGGGGGTCTGGCAGCCCCAGCATTTT. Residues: CATKEQGVWQPQHF.

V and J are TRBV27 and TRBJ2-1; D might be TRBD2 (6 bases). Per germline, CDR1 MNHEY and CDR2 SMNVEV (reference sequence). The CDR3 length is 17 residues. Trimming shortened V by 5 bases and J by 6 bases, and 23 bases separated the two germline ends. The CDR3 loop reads CASSPSPGLPTVNEQFF. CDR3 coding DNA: TGTGCCAGCAGTCCGAGCCCGGGACTTCCCACAGTCAATGAGCAGTTCTTC.

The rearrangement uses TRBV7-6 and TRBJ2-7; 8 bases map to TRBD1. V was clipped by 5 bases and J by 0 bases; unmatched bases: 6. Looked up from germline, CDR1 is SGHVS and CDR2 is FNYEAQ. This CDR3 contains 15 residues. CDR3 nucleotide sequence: TGTGCCAGCAGCCCCCCGACAGGGGCCTCCTACGAGCAGTACTTC. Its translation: CASSPPTGASYEQYF.

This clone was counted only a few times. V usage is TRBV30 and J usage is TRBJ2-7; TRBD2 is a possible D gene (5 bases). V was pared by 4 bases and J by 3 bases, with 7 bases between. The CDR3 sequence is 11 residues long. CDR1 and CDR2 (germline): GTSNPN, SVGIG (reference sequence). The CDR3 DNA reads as TGTGCCTGGACAGAGGGCTACGAGCAGTACTTC. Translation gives CAWTEGYEQYF.

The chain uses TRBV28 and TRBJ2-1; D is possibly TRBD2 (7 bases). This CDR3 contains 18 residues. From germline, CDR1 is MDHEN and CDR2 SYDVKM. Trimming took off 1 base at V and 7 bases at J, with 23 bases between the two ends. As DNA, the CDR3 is TGTGCCAGCAGTTTATATGGGGGGGGCAGGGGTTTCGGAAATGAGCAGTTCTTC. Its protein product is CASSLYGGGRGFGNEQFF.

DNA for the CDR3: TGTGCCAGCAGCTTAGGGCTAGCGGGATCAGATACGCAGTATTTT. Residues: CASSLGLAGSDTQYF. The rearrangement links TRBV11-3 to TRBJ2-3, with TRBD2 matching 9 bases. V lost 1 base, J lost 4 bases, and 3 bases stayed unmatched. The CDR3 is 15 residues long. The germline V gene encodes CDR1 SGHNT and CDR2 YENEEA.

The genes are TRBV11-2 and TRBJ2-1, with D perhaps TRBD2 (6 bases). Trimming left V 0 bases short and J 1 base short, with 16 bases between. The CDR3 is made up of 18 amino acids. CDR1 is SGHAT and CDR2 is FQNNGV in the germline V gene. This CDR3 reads CASSLDLGGPRSYNEQFF. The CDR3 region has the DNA TGTGCCAGCAGCTTAGATCTGGGGGGACCCAGATCCTACAATGAGCAGTTCTTC. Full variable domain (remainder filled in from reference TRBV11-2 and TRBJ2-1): EAGVAQSPRYKIIEKRQSVAFWCNPISGHATLYWYQQILGQGPKLLIQFQNNGVVDDSQLPKDRFSAERLKGVDSTLKIQPAKLEDSAVYLCASSLDLGGPRSYNEQFFGPGTRLTVL.

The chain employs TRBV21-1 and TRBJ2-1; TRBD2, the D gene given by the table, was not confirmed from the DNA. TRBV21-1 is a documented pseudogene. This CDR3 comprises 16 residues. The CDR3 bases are TGTGCCAGCAGCTTAGGGGCGCGGGAGCCCTACAATGAGCAGTTCTTC. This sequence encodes CASSLGAREPYNEQFF.

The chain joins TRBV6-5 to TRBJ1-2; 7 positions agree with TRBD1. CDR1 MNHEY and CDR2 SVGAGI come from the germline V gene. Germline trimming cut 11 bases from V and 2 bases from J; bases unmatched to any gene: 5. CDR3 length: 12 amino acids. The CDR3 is CAVGTVNYGYTF. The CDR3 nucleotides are TGTGCCGTAGGGACAGTAAACTATGGCTACACCTTC.